A single TCR beta chain is shown here with its context. Its antigen is not known. This table comes from immunoSEQ multiplex PCR, and its TCRdb copy is limited to in-frame clones, with some not included. The table includes 130,000 or so clones, around 89% detected once. This record belongs to a study of radiotherapy plus CTLA-4 blockade in lung cancer. Study background: Objective responses emerged in around 18% of patients, and 31% attained disease control.

The CDR3 covers 19 residues. Germline V gene data show CDR1 as LGHNA and CDR2 as YNFKEQ. The junction had 13 bases not matched to a gene; V was cut back by 1 base and J by 8 bases. General observations from the study: Per reports, early blood T cell clone dynamics, plus interferon-beta, forecast response most strongly.

This TCR was sampled from a human donor with non-small cell lung cancer that progressed on radiotherapy plus ipilimumab. The material was peripheral blood, obtained from a patient treated with radiotherapy plus ipilimumab. The gene calls are TRBV4-2 and TRBJ2-1; 14 bases align to TRBD2. As DNA, the CDR3 is TGTGCCAGCAGCCAAGGCCCGGGGACTAGCGGGAGTGGAGGCGATGAGCAGTTCTTC. Translating gives CASSQGPGTSGSGGDEQFF.